This T cell receptor (beta chain) was identified during a study of T cell responses to AZD1222 COVID-19 vaccine. Assay used: immunoSEQ multiplex PCR; TCRdb lists only in-frame clones, some missing. This table holds some 200,000 clones, under 95% found once. As regards this clone: Its antigen is as yet unknown.

Broader study findings: Vaccination with two AZD1222 doses was followed by a rise in Spike-specific TCR breadth and depth.

CDR3 length: 15 residues. This chain joins TRBV21-1 and TRBJ1-4; the table calls TRBD1, which could not be checked here. TRBV21-1 is a recognized pseudogene. The TCR originated in an adult who received the AZD1222 COVID-19 vaccine. The sequenced sample was peripheral blood, obtained 28 days after the second AZD1222 dose. DNA of the CDR3: TGTGCCAGCAGCAAGAGGACAGGGGATGATGAAAAACTGTTTTTT. This encodes CASSKRTGDDEKLFF.